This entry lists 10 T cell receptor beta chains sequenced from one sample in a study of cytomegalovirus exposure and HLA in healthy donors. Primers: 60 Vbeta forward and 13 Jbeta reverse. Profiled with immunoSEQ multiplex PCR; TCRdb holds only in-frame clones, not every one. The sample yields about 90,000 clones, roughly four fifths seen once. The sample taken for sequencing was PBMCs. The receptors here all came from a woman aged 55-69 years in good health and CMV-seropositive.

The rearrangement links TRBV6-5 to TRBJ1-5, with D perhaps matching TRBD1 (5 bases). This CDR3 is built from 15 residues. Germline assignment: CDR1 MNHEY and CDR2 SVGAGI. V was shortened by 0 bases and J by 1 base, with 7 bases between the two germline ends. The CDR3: CASSYSGVSNQPQHF. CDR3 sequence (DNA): TGTGCCAGCAGTTACTCAGGGGTCAGCAATCAGCCCCAGCATTTT.

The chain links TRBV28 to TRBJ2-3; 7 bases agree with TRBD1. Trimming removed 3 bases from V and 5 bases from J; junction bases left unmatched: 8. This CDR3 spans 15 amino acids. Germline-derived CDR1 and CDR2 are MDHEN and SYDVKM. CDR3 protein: CASSFGDRDIDTQYF. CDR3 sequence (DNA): TGTGCCAGCAGTTTCGGCGACAGGGATATAGATACGCAGTATTTT.

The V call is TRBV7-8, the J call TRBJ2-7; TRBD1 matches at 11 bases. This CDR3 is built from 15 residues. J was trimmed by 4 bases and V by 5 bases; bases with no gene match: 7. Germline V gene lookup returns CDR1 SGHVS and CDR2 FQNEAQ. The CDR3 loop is CASSTRDRGIYEQYF. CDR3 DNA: TGTGCCAGCAGCACCCGGGACAGGGGGATATACGAGCAGTACTTC.

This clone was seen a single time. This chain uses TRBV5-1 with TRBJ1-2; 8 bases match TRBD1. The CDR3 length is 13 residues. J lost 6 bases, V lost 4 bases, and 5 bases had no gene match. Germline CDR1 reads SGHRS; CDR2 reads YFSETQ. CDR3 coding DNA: TGCGCCAGCAGCCTTACAGGGGGGGATGGCTACACCTTC. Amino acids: CASSLTGGDGYTF.

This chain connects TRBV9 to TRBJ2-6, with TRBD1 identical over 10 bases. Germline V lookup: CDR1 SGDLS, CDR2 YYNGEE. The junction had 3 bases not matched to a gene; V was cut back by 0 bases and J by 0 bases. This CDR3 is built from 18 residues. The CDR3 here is CASSVGQGATSGANVLTF. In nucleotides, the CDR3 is TGTGCCAGCAGCGTAGGACAGGGGGCAACCTCTGGGGCCAACGTCCTGACTTTC.

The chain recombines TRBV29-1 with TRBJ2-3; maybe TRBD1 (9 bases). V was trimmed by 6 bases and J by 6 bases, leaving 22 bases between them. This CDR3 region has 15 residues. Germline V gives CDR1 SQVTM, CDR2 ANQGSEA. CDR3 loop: CSVRGGTGSSDTQYF. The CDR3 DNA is TGCAGCGTCCGGGGGGGGACAGGGAGCTCGGATACGCAGTATTTT.

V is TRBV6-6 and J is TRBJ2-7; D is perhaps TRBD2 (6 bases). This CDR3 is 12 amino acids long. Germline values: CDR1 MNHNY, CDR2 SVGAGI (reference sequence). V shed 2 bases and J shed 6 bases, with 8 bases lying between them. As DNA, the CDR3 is TGTGCCAGCAGTTACGGGGGGTCCGAGCAGTACTTC. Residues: CASSYGGSEQYF.

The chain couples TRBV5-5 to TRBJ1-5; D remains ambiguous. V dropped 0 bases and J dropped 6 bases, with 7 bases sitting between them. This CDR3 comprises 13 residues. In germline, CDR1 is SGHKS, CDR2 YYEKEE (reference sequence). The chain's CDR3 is CASSLATFQPQHF. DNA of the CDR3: TGTGCCAGCAGCTTGGCCACTTTTCAGCCCCAGCATTTT. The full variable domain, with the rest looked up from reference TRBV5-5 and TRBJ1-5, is DAGVTQSPTHLIKTRGQQVTLRCSPISGHKSVSWYQQVLGQGPQFIFQYYEKEERGRGNFPDRFSARQFPNYSSELNVNALLLGDSALYLCASSLATFQPQHFGDGTRLSIL.

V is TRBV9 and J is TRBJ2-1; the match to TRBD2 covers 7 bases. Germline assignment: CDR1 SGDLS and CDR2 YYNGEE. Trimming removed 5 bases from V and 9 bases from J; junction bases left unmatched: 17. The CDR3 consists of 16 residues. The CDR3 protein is CASRPSPATGGGEQFF. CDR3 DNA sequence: TGTGCCAGCAGACCCTCCCCAGCGACGGGCGGGGGTGAGCAGTTCTTC.

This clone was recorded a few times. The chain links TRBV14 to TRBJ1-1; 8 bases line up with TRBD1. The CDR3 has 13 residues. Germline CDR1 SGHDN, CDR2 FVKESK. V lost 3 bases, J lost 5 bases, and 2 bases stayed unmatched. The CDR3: CASSQTGVTEAFF. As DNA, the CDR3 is TGTGCCAGCAGCCAGACAGGGGTTACTGAAGCTTTCTTT.